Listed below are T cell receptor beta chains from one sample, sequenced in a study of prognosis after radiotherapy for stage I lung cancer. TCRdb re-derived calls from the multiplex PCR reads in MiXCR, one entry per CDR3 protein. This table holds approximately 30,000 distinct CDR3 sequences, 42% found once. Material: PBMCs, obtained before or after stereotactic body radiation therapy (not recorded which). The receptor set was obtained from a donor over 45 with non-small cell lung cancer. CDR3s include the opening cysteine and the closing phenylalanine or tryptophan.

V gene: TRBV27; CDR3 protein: CASSRLSNYEQYF
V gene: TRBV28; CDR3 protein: CASRQTSGRVYEQYF
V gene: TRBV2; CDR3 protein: CASGPQREASTDTQYF
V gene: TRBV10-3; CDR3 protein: CAISERASAKLNYGYTF
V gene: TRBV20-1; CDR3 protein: CSARVDPNQPQHF
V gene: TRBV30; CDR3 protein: CAWSTHPSQPQHF
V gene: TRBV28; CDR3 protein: CASTAVEHPQHF
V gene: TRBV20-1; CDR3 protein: CSARDPDKRTGELFF
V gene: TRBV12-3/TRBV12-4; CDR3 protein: CASSLSASVRNEQFF
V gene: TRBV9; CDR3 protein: CASSPERGPGELFF
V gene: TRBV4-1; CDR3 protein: CASSQDSRQVNQPQHF
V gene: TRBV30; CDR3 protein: CAWSLQGNYGYTF
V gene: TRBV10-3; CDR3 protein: CAISAAGQGVDTQYF
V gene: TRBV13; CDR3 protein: CASSYRGEDQPQHF
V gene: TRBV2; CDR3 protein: CASKGGNQNTGELFF
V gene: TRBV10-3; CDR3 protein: CATNNPGQGIFEQYF
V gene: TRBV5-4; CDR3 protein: CASSLGVGKNTEAFF
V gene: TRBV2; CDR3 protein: CASSAGTTGGQETQYF
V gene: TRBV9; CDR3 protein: CASSAGTSGGVRETQYF
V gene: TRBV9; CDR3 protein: CASSRGTGAAYEQYF